Listed below are T cell receptor beta chains from one sample, sequenced in a study of OX40 agonist ivuxolimab in advanced cancers. TCRdb's table, derived via immunoSEQ multiplex PCR, lists solely in-frame clones and lacks some. Found here are roughly 100,000 clones, less than 90% of them singletons; the top ten hold 5.5%. The sequenced sample was CD4+ or CD8+ T cells sorted from blood, obtained in a trial of the OX40 agonist ivuxolimab. These receptors all come from an adult with an advanced solid tumor such as melanoma, head and neck, liver or kidney cancer. The CDR3 runs from the conserved cysteine through the conserved F or W. Fields, in order: D gene, J gene, V gene, clone size, CDR3 protein, CDR3 DNA. A D gene is named only where the DNA matches it firmly. Only part of the rows carry a size: once, few, many, or a class if the clone is expanded.

>.|TRBJ2-3|TRBV30|once
CAWSVWPQSTDTQYF
TGTGCCTGGAGTGTATGGCCCCAAAGCACAGATACGCAGTATTTT
>TRBD1|TRBJ1-2|TRBV5-1|.
CASSLGTGDGYTF
TGCGCCAGCAGCTTGGGGACAGGGGATGGCTACACCTTC
>.|TRBJ2-5|TRBV5-1|.
CASSLVGTGQETQYF
TGCGCCAGCAGCTTGGTCGGGACGGGCCAAGAGACCCAGTACTTC
>TRBD2|TRBJ2-2|TRBV7-9|.
CASSLGTSVSGELFF
TGTGCCAGCAGCTTAGGGACTAGCGTGTCCGGGGAGCTGTTTTTT
>TRBD1|TRBJ1-1|TRBV7-2|.
CASSPQTGVLNTEAFF
TGTGCCAGCAGCCCGCAGACAGGGGTTTTGAACACTGAAGCTTTCTTT
>TRBD1|TRBJ1-1|TRBV5-4|.
CASSFSTGATEAFF
TGTGCCAGCAGCTTTTCGACAGGGGCGACTGAAGCTTTCTTT
>.|TRBJ1-3|TRBV7-9|once
CASSSGSGFGNTIYF
TGTGCCAGCAGCTCCGGGTCGGGCTTCGGAAACACCATATATTTT
>.|TRBJ1-2|TRBV11-3|.
CASSSSQGNYGYTF
TGTGCCAGCAGCTCCTCCCAGGGTAACTATGGCTACACCTTC
>.|TRBJ1-6|TRBV18|few
CASSPRDGAIDSPLHF
TGTGCCAGCTCACCACGAGACGGGGCGATAGATTCACCCCTCCACTTT
>.|TRBJ2-7|TRBV19|.
CASSNQGFFYEQYF
TGTGCCAGTAGCAACCAGGGGTTTTTCTACGAGCAGTACTTC
>.|TRBJ1-5|TRBV7-6|.
CASSFANDQPQHF
TGTGCCAGCAGCTTCGCTAACGATCAGCCCCAGCATTTT
>.|TRBJ1-2|TRBV29-1|.
CSVDSGQTNYGYTF
TGCAGCGTTGACTCAGGACAAACTAACTATGGCTACACCTTC
>TRBD1|TRBJ1-2|TRBV5-1|.
CASSFNAGGDGYTF
TGCGCCAGCAGCTTCAACGCAGGGGGCGATGGCTACACCTTC
>.|TRBJ2-2|TRBV5-1|.
CASSLGSGRELFF
TGCGCCAGCAGCTTGGGGAGCGGGCGGGAGCTGTTTTTT
>.|TRBJ2-4|TRBV11-3|once
CASSPIGNIQYF
TGTGCCAGCAGCCCTATAGGGAACATTCAGTACTTC
>.|TRBJ2-5|TRBV9|.
CASSRTEETQYF
TGTGCCAGCAGTAGGACAGAAGAGACCCAGTACTTC
>.|TRBJ1-1|TRBV4-1|once
CASSQDIRNEAFF
TGCGCCAGCAGCCAAGATATACGGAATGAAGCTTTCTTT
>.|TRBJ2-2|TRBV19|.
CATYRGGAGELFF
TGTGCCACATACAGGGGAGGGGCCGGGGAGCTGTTTTTT
>TRBD1|TRBJ1-3|TRBV7-9|.
CASSPVDRGNTIYF
TGTGCCAGCAGCCCCGTGGACAGGGGGAACACCATATATTTT
>.|TRBJ1-1|TRBV4-1|.
CASSQGVNTEAFF
TGCGCCAGCAGCCAAGGAGTAAACACTGAAGCTTTCTTT
>.|TRBJ2-3|TRBV21-1|once
CASSKDRLAGVGTDTQYF
TGTGCCAGCAGCAAAGATCGGTTAGCGGGGGTGGGCACAGATACGCAGTATTTT
>.|TRBJ1-5|TRBV7-9|.
CASSLGGNNQPQHF
TGTGCCAGCAGCCTGGGGGGGAATAATCAGCCCCAGCATTTT
>.|TRBJ2-7|TRBV11-2|.
CASSVTVSFYEQYF
TGTGCCAGCAGTGTGACAGTAAGTTTCTACGAGCAGTACTTC
>TRBD1|TRBJ1-1|TRBV19|.
CASSSIGTGANEAFF
TGTGCCAGTAGTTCTATCGGGACAGGGGCGAATGAAGCTTTCTTT
>.|TRBJ1-6|TRBV6-1|few
CASSRQDNSPLHF
TGTGCCAGCAGTCGACAGGATAATTCACCCCTCCACTTT
>.|TRBJ1-1|TRBV5-5|.
CASSLVANTEAFF
TGTGCCAGCAGCTTGGTAGCTAACACTGAAGCTTTCTTT
>.|TRBJ1-2|TRBV5-6|.
CASSRLDSLLGYGYTF
TGTGCCAGCAGCCGTCTGGACAGTCTTCTGGGCTATGGCTACACCTTC